The TCR beta chain described here comes from a study of blood T cell repertoires in COVID-19. Using immunoSEQ multiplex PCR, the repertoire was profiled, and TCRdb retains in-frame clones only, with some absent. The repertoire holds 310,000 or so clones, with approximately 86% as singletons. This CDR3 is 13 amino acids long. Between the trimmed V and J ends, which lost 3 bases and 10 bases, there was a span of 15 bases. The TCR was taken from a woman in her 30s who had recovered from COVID-19. Sequencing was carried out using peripheral blood. V and J are TRBV12-3 or TRBV12-4 and TRBJ1-2, with D perhaps TRBD1 (6 bases). CDR3 region: CASSFRQDRIYTF. The CDR3 DNA reads TGTGCCAGCAGTTTTAGACAGGATCGAATCTACACCTTC.